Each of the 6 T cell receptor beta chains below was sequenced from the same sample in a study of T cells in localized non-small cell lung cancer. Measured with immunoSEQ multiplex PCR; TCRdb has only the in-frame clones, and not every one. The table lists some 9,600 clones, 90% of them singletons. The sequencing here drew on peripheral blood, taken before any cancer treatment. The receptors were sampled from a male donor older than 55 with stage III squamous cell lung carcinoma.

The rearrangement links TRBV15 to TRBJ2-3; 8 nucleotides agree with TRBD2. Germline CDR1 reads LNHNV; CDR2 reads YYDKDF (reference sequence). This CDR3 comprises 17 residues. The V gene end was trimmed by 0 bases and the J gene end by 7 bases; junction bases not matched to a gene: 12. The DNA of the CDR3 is TGTGCCACCAGCAGAGATCGGCTAGCGGGTTTTCAGCATACGCAGTATTTT. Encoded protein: CATSRDRLAGFQHTQYF.

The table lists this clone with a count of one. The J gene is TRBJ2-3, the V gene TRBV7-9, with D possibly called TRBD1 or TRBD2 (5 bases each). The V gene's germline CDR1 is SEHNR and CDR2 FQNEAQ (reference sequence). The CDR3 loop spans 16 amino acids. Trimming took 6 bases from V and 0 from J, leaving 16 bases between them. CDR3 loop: CASSHIRDGSTDTQYF. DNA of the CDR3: TGTGCCAGCAGTCATATCCGGGACGGGAGCACAGATACGCAGTATTTT.

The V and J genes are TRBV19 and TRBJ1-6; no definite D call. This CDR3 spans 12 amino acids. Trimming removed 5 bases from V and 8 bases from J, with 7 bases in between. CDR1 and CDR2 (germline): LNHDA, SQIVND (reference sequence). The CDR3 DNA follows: TGTGCCAGTAGTTTACCCTATTCACCCCTCCACTTT. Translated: CASSLPYSPLHF.

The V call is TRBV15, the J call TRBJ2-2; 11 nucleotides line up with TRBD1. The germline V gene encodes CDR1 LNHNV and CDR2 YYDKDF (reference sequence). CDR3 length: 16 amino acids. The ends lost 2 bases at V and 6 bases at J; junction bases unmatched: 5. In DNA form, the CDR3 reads TGTGCCACCAGCAGACCGGGACAGGGGGATGCCGGGGAGCTGTTTTTT. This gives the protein CATSRPGQGDAGELFF.

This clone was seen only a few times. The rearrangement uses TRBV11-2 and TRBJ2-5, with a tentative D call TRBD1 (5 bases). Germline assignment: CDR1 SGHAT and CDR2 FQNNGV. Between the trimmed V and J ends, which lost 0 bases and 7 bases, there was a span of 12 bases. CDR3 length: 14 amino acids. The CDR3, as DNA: TGTGCCAGCAGCTTAGATTTGGGGCTGGGGACCCAGTACTTC. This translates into CASSLDLGLGTQYF. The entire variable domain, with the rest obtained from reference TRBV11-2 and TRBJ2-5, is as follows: EAGVAQSPRYKIIEKRQSVAFWCNPISGHATLYWYQQILGQGPKLLIQFQNNGVVDDSQLPKDRFSAERLKGVDSTLKIQPAKLEDSAVYLCASSLDLGLGTQYFGPGTRLLVL.

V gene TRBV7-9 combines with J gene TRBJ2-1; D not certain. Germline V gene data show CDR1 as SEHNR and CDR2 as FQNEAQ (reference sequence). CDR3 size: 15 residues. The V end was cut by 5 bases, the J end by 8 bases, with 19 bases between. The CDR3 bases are TGTGCCAGCAGCCCCAACTTAATTTCGGTTCATGAGCAGTTCTTC. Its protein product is CASSPNLISVHEQFF.